The clone carrying this T cell receptor beta chain was observed a handful of times. The data belong to a study of T cells in Graves' hyperthyroidism and ophthalmopathy. Uncontrolled infection, other autoimmune disease, pregnancy or lactation barred patients from enrollment. CDR1 is DFQATT, CDR2 SNEGSKA, per germline (reference sequence). V shed 6 bases and J 2 bases; nucleotides not matched to a gene: 7. The CDR3 loop spans 14 amino acids. RNA transcripts yielded amplified TCR beta CDR3 regions. Researchers ran a first-round RT-PCR on the TCR CDR3 using the HTBI primer set. A single record per CDR3 protein comes from TCRdb applying MiXCR to the multiplex PCR reads. This table holds about 300,000 distinct CDR3 sequences, roughly 13% found once.

The rearrangement links TRBV20-1 to TRBJ1-3; the match to TRBD1 covers 7 bases. The sample was blood. This receptor was identified in a woman aged 30 to 39 with Graves' hyperthyroidism that later progressed to Graves' ophthalmopathy. The CDR3 protein is CSAGSRGAGNTIYF. The CDR3 nucleotides read TGCAGTGCAGGCAGCAGGGGGGCTGGAAACACCATATATTTT.